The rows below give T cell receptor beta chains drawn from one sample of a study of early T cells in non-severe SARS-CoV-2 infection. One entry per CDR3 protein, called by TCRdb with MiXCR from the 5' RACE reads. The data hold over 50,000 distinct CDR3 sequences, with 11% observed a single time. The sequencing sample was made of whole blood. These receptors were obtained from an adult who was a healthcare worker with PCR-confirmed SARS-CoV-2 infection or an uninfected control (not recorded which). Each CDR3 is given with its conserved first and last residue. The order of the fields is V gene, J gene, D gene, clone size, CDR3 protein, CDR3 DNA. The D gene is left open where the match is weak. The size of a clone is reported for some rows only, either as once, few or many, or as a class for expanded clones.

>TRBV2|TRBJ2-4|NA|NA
CASSDGQLAKNIQYF
TGTGCCAGCAGTGATGGACAGTTAGCCAAAAACATTCAGTACTTC
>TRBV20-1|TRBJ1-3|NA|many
CSALRSSGNTIYF
TGCAGTGCCCTAAGATCCTCTGGAAACACCATATATTTT
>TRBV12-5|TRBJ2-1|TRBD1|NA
CASGPDRGYNEQFF
TGTGCTAGTGGTCCCGACAGGGGTTACAATGAGCAGTTCTTC
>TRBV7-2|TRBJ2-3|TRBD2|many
CASSPPGLGSTDTQYF
TGTGCCAGCAGCCCACCGGGACTAGGATCCACAGATACGCAGTATTTT
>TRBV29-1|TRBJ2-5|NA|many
CSVGETQYF
TGCAGCGTTGGAGAGACCCAGTACTTC
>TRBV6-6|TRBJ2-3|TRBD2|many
CASSYSPSGGGTDTQYF
TGTGCCAGCAGTTACTCCCCTAGCGGGGGGGGCACAGATACGCAGTATTTT
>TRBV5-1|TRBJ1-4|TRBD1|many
CASSRGQMINEKLFF
TGCGCCAGCAGCAGGGGACAGATGATTAATGAAAAACTGTTTTTT
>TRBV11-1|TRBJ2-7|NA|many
CASSLATRGSEQYF
TGTGCCAGCAGCTTAGCGACAAGGGGAAGCGAGCAGTACTTC
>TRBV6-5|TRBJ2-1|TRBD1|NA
CASRTGKIRPSLGSYNEQFF
TGTGCCAGCAGGACAGGGAAAATCCGCCCCTCGCTCGGCTCCTACAATGAGCAGTTCTTC
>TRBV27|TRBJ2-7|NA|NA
CASSLDRNYEQYF
TGTGCCAGCAGTCTGGACAGAAACTACGAGCAGTACTTC
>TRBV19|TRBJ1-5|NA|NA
CASSRQDSNQPQHF
TGTGCCAGTAGTAGACAAGATAGCAATCAGCCCCAGCATTTT
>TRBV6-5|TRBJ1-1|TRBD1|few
CASSQLGQGGKNTEAFF
TGTGCCAGCAGTCAATTGGGACAGGGAGGAAAGAACACTGAAGCTTTCTTT
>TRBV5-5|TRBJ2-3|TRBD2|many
CASSFIAGGSLDTQYF
TGTGCCAGCAGCTTTATAGCGGGGGGAAGTTTAGATACGCAGTATTTT
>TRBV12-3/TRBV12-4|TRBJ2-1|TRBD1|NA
CASSRQGPNNEQFF
TGTGCCAGCAGTAGACAGGGACCTAACAATGAGCAGTTCTTC
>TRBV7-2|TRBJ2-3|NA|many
CASSHGPDTQYF
TGTGCCAGCAGCCATGGGCCAGATACGCAGTATTTT
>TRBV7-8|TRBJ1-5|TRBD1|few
CASSPADRAYSNQPQHF
TGTGCCAGCAGCCCCGCGGACAGGGCCTATAGCAATCAGCCCCAGCATTTT
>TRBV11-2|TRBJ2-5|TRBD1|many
CASSPRTGEETQYF
TGTGCCAGCAGCCCCAGGACAGGGGAAGAGACCCAGTACTTC
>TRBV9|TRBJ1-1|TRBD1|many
CASSPDRGTEAFF
TGTGCCAGCAGCCCGGACAGGGGCACTGAAGCTTTCTTT
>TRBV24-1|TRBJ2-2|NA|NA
CATSDLPGGSNTGELFF
TGTGCCACCAGTGATTTACCTGGCGGGTCGAACACCGGGGAGCTGTTTTTT
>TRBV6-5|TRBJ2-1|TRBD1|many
CASTRKPGQGNEQFF
TGTGCCAGCACTAGGAAACCGGGACAGGGTAATGAGCAGTTCTTC
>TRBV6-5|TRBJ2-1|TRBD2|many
CASAPGGGSNEQFF
TGTGCCAGCGCCCCGGGGGGGGGAAGCAATGAGCAGTTCTTC
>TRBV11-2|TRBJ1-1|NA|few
CASSLQQGTEAFF
TGTGCCAGCAGCTTACAACAGGGCACTGAAGCTTTCTTT
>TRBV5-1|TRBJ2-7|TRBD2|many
CASSLTSGEQYEQYF
TGCGCCAGCAGCTTGACTAGCGGGGAGCAGTACGAGCAGTACTTC
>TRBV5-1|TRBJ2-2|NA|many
CASRQDRTNTGELFF
TGCGCCAGCAGACAGGACAGAACGAACACCGGGGAGCTGTTTTTT
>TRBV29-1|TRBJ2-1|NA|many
CSVVDDGPLPWRQFF
TGCAGCGTTGTTGATGACGGGCCCCTCCCGTGGAGGCAGTTCTTC
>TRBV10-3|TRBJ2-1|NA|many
CAISEGSSYNEQFF
TGTGCCATCAGTGAAGGGAGCTCCTACAATGAGCAGTTCTTC
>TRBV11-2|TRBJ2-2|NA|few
CASSFMAEDNTGELFF
TGTGCCAGCAGCTTTATGGCAGAAGATAACACCGGGGAGCTGTTTTTT
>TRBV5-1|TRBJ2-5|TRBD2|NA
CASSLAGLAAAQYF
TGCGCCAGCAGCTTGGCGGGACTAGCAGCGGCCCAGTACTTC